The next 18 T cell receptor beta chains were all read from a single sample in a study of read filtering for tumor transcriptome and immune sequencing. The library was built from 400 ng RNA with molecular barcoded adaptors for alpha/delta and beta/gamma chains. One entry per CDR3 protein, called by TCRdb with MiXCR from the reads. The sample records 11,000 to 15,000 distinct CDR3 sequences, around 21% being singletons. The sample taken for sequencing was a population of CD138-negative cells sorted from bone marrow. These receptors were collected from a donor at least 40 years old with multiple myeloma.

This clonotype was recorded many times. The V gene is TRBV2, the J gene TRBJ2-1; no definite D call. The germline gives CDR1 SNHLY, CDR2 FYNNEI. CDR3 size: 14 residues. Deletions cut 6 bases from V and 5 bases from J, with 14 bases between. The CDR3 nucleotides read TGTGCCAGCAGCCGATGGGATAGTAACAATGAGCAGTTCTTC. Amino acids: CASSRWDSNNEQFF.

This clonotype has a count of ten or more. The chain links TRBV4-1 to TRBJ2-3; D is ambiguous. Germline values: CDR1 MGHRA, CDR2 YSYEKL. This CDR3 comprises 12 residues. V lost 3 bases to trimming and J lost 5 bases, with 6 bases between them. The CDR3 DNA reads TGCGCCAGCAGCCAGGTTTTAGATACGCAGTATTTT. It is translated as CASSQVLDTQYF.

The chain links TRBV5-1 to TRBJ2-2; D is unresolved. Germline CDR1 SGHRS, CDR2 YFSETQ. The CDR3 is 14 residues long. V was trimmed by 1 base and J by 2 bases, leaving 6 bases between them. The CDR3 DNA follows: TGCGCCAGCAGCTTGTACAGAAACACCGGGGAGCTGTTTTTT. Its translation is CASSLYRNTGELFF.

Concerning this clonotype itself: A single base separates this from a much larger clone, so it may be a read error. CDR3 in amino acids: CSVDVPGGNERFF. The CDR3 bases are TGCAGCGTTGATGTCCCAGGGGGCAATGAGCGGTTCTTC. The chain carries TRBV29-1 and TRBJ2-1; 8 nucleotides align to TRBD1. From germline, CDR1 is SQVTM and CDR2 ANQGSEA. The CDR3 loop spans 13 amino acids.

This chain connects TRBV5-1 to TRBJ2-7, with D possibly TRBD2 on 5 matching bases. CDR1 is SGHRS, CDR2 YFSETQ, per germline. The germline V and J ends were trimmed by 0 bases and 0 bases, with 10 bases remaining between them. The CDR3 runs to 15 residues. This chain's CDR3 is CASSLEWRSSYEQYF. The CDR3, as DNA: TGCGCCAGCAGCTTGGAGTGGAGGAGCTCCTACGAGCAGTACTTC. Full variable domain (remainder filled in from reference TRBV5-1 and TRBJ2-7): KAGVTQTPRYLIKTRGQQVTLSCSPISGHRSVSWYQQTPGQGLQFLFEYFSETQRNKGNFPGRFSGRQFSNSRSEMNVSTLELGDSALYLCASSLEWRSSYEQYFGPGTRLTVT.

This clonotype was seen at least ten times. The J gene is TRBJ2-1, the V gene TRBV14, with TRBD2 identical over 8 bases. The germline gives CDR1 SGHDN, CDR2 FVKESK. Trimming took 1 base from V and 12 from J; bases not matched to a gene: 5. This CDR3 contains 13 residues. The CDR3 loop reads CASSQAGGQGQFF. The CDR3 DNA follows: TGTGCCAGCAGCCAAGCGGGAGGGCAGGGGCAGTTCTTC.

This clonotype was counted many times. V and J are TRBV12-3 or TRBV12-4 and TRBJ1-1; TRBD1 matches at 7 bases. Trimming cost V 5 bases and J 6 bases; bases outside gene matches: 9. The CDR3 runs 14 residues. CDR3 protein: CASSATGRSAEAFF. In DNA, the CDR3 is TGTGCCAGCAGTGCGACAGGGCGGTCCGCTGAAGCTTTCTTT.

This clonotype was recorded many times. The chain combines TRBV3-1 with TRBJ2-1; TRBD2 aligns across 11 bases. Germline CDR1 reads LGHDT; CDR2 reads YNNKEL (reference sequence). Trimming took 1 base from V and 2 from J; bases not matched to a gene: 7. There are 18 residues in the CDR3. Here the CDR3 reads CASSQGHASGRTYNEQFF. Written as DNA, the CDR3 is TGTGCCAGCAGCCAAGGTCACGCTAGCGGGAGGACCTACAATGAGCAGTTCTTC.

This clonotype was seen repeatedly, ten times or more. The V call is TRBV27, the J call TRBJ2-1; 13 bases align to TRBD2. The germline gives CDR1 MNHEY, CDR2 SMNVEV (reference sequence). J was trimmed by 10 bases and V by 9 bases; bases with no gene match: 6. This CDR3 has 13 residues. In DNA, the CDR3 is TGTGCCAGTAGGACTAGCGGGGGCAGGGAGCAGTTCTTC. This translates into CASRTSGGREQFF.

This clonotype was counted at least ten times. V gene TRBV10-3 combines with J gene TRBJ1-5; D not resolved. The CDR3 spans 13 residues. Trimming pared 7 bases from V and 5 bases from J, leaving 12 bases between. Germline CDR1 ENHRY, CDR2 SYGVKD. The CDR3 reads CAITEEEYQPQHF. Here the CDR3 DNA reads TGTGCCATCACCGAGGAGGAGTATCAGCCCCAGCATTTT.

This clonotype came up many times. A much larger clone lies one base from this, so it may be a read error. V and J are TRBV19 and TRBJ1-1; 9 bases match TRBD1. Germline CDR1 LNHDA, CDR2 SQIVND (reference sequence). This CDR3 is built from 15 residues. CDR3 bases: TGTACCAGTAGTAGGCCGGGACAGGGGAACACTGAAGCTTTCTTT. Its protein product is CTSSRPGQGNTEAFF.

As to this clonotype: A read error may be the cause here, since a much bigger clone is one base away. This CDR3 fails to terminate in the conserved phenylalanine or tryptophan, so it likely reflects a read error. The rearrangement joins TRBV29-1 to TRBJ2-1, with 13 bases identical to TRBD2. Germline CDR1 SQVTM, CDR2 ANQGSEA. V was pared by 4 bases and J by 9 bases, with 9 bases of the junction left unmatched. The CDR3 runs 15 residues. CDR3 DNA sequence: TGCAGCGTTGGAGGACTAGCGGGAGAACGTGGTGAGCAGTTCCTC. Translating it yields CSVGGLAGERGEQFL.

In nucleotides, the CDR3 is TGCAGTGCCATCGGCGCAGGGAACTATGGCTACACCTTC. This gives the protein CSAIGAGNYGYTF. V gene TRBV20-1 combines with J gene TRBJ1-2; D perhaps matches TRBD1 (5 bases). Germline CDR1 is DFQATT and CDR2 is SNEGSKA (reference sequence). Trimming left V 6 bases short and J 2 bases short, with 13 bases between. This CDR3 has 13 residues.

The table lists this clonotype with many counts. V usage is TRBV21-1 and J usage is TRBJ1-1. TRBV21-1 is deemed a pseudogene. This CDR3 is 11 amino acids long. The CDR3 nucleotides read TGTGCCAGGGGGAAGAACACTGAAGCTTTCTTT. It codes for CARGKNTEAFF.

This clonotype was found a few times. V and J are TRBV6-5 and TRBJ2-3, with D perhaps matching TRBD1 or TRBD2 (5 bases each). This CDR3 spans 14 amino acids. Between the trimmed V and J ends, which lost 2 bases and 1 base, there was a span of 7 bases. Germline CDR1 is MNHEY and CDR2 is SVGAGI. CDR3 coding DNA: TGTGCCAGCAGTTACCGGGGCCGCACAGATACGCAGTATTTT. Its translation: CASSYRGRTDTQYF.

The table lists this clonotype with many counts. Its ends do not fully match the called genes, so a read error is possible. The rearrangement links TRBV11-2 to TRBJ2-3; 8 bases are a match to TRBD2. The CDR3 loop spans 16 amino acids. Germline-derived CDR1 and CDR2 are SGHAT and FQNNGV. In DNA, the CDR3 is TGTGCCAGCAGCCCCCACTTAGCGGGACGCACAGATATGCAGTATTTT. Translation: CASSPHLAGRTDMQYF.

The rearrangement links TRBV19 to TRBJ2-5; D might be TRBD1 (5 bases). The CDR3 sequence is 14 residues long. Germline V gives CDR1 LNHDA, CDR2 SQIVND (reference sequence). With 3 bases removed from V and 5 bases from J, the gap between germline ends came to 13 bases. This chain's CDR3 is CASSMGQGAETQYF. The CDR3 DNA reads TGTGCCAGTAGTATGGGGCAGGGCGCGGAGACCCAGTACTTC.

This clonotype was counted ten times or more. V and J are TRBV24-1 and TRBJ2-1, with TRBD2 matching 9 bases. The CDR3 extends over 15 amino acids. Per germline, CDR1 KGHDR and CDR2 SFDVKD. V was pared by 10 bases and J by 5 bases, with 11 bases of the junction left unmatched. This chain's CDR3 is CATNGGGRAHNEQFF. The DNA for the CDR3 is TGTGCCACAAACGGGGGCGGGAGGGCCCACAATGAGCAGTTCTTC.